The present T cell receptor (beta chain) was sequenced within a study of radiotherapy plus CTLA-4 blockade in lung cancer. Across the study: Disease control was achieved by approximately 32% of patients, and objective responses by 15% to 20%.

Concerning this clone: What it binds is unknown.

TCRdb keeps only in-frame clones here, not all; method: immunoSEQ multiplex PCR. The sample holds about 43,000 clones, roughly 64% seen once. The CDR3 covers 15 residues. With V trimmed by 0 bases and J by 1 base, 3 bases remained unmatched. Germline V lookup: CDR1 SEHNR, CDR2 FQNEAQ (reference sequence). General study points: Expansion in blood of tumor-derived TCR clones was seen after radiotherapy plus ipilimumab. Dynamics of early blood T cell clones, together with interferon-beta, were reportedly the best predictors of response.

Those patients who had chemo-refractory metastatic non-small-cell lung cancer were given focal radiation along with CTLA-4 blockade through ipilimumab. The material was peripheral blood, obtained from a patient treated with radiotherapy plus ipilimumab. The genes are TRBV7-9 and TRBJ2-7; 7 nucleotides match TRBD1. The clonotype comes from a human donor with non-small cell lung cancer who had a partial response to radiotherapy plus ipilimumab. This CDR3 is CASSLAEDRSYEQYF. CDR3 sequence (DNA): TGTGCCAGCAGCTTAGCCGAGGACAGGTCCTACGAGCAGTACTTC.